Below, 13 T cell receptor beta chains from the same sample are listed, as sequenced in a study of T cells in narcolepsy. Method: immunoSEQ multiplex PCR; TCRdb's copy keeps in-frame clones and lacks some. The sample includes 25,000 to 35,000 clones, roughly four fifths of them seen just once. Sequences were obtained from CD45RA- memory CD4+ T cells from PBMCs. The receptors here all came from a human donor with narcolepsy.

The CDR3 bases are TGTGCCAGCGAAGCTTTGCGGACAGGGAGGAATGAGCAGTTCTTC. Translated: CASEALRTGRNEQFF. The J gene is TRBJ2-1, the V gene TRBV5-4; 8 bases match TRBD1. The germline CDR1 and CDR2 sequences are SGHNT and YYREEE (reference sequence). The CDR3 extends over 15 amino acids. V shed 7 bases, J shed 7 bases, and the junction held 13 bases outside the gene matches.

Remarks on this clone: No conserved phenylalanine or tryptophan ends this CDR3, so it is likely a read error. The rearrangement links TRBV5-1 to TRBJ1-1, with D uncertain. CDR1 and CDR2 (germline): SGHRS, YFSETQ. V was cut by 7 bases and J by 5 bases, with 12 bases left in between. The CDR3 sequence is 12 residues long. The CDR3 sequence is CASSAVVTEAFL. The CDR3 DNA is TGCGCCAGCTCGGCAGTAGTGACTGAAGCTTTCCTT.

J is TRBJ1-1 and V is TRBV19, with TRBD1 matching over 8 bases. The V segment lost 3 bases and the J segment 7 bases; nucleotides outside the gene matches: 7. The CDR3 contains 14 residues. CDR1 and CDR2 (germline): LNHDA, SQIVND (reference sequence). As DNA, the CDR3 is TGTGCCAGTAGTATCGGACAGGGAACGGTTGAAGCTTTCTTT. It is translated as CASSIGQGTVEAFF.

The rearrangement links TRBV6-6 to TRBJ2-1; D is possibly TRBD1 or TRBD2 (6 bases each). Trimming stripped 0 bases from V and 2 bases from J, with 11 bases between. The length of the CDR3 is 16 residues. Germline CDR1 is MNHNY and CDR2 is SVGAGI (reference sequence). The CDR3 here is CASSYSRGAAYNEQFF. CDR3 in DNA: TGTGCCAGCAGTTACTCGAGGGGGGCTGCCTACAATGAGCAGTTCTTC.

This clone was seen only once. The chain combines TRBV6-1 with TRBJ2-1, with TRBD2 matching 9 bases. This CDR3 region has 15 residues. The germline V gene has CDR1 MNHNS and CDR2 SASEGT. Unmatched junction bases numbered 9, after V lost 6 bases and J lost 6 bases. In DNA form, the CDR3 reads TGTGCCAGCAGAGAGCGGGGGGCGCAAAGCAATGAGCAGTTCTTC. Translated: CASRERGAQSNEQFF.

The chain joins TRBV10-2 to TRBJ1-1, with 9 positions matching TRBD1. Germline CDR1 reads WSHSY; CDR2 reads SAAADI. J was trimmed by 1 base and V by 6 bases; bases with no gene match: 3. The CDR3 length is 14 residues. CDR3 in amino acids: CASSQTGGNTEAFF. In DNA, the CDR3 is TGCGCCAGCAGCCAGACAGGGGGGAACACTGAAGCTTTCTTT.

This chain connects TRBV5-1 to TRBJ1-1, with TRBD1 matching over 10 bases. The CDR3 covers 16 residues. Unmatched junction bases numbered 12, after V lost 2 bases and J lost 8 bases. Germline V gene lookup returns CDR1 SGHRS and CDR2 YFSETQ. The CDR3 DNA sequence: TGCGCCAGCAGCTTAGGGGACAGGGGCCGCGTGACGGAAGCTTTCTTT. This codes for CASSLGDRGRVTEAFF.

The CDR3 protein is CASSVQGNSPLHF. CDR3 sequence (DNA): TGTGCCAGCAGCGTACAGGGGAATTCACCCCTCCACTTT. The chain employs TRBV9 and TRBJ1-6; maybe TRBD1 (6 bases). This CDR3 is built from 13 residues. V was pared by 1 base and J by 7 bases, with 6 bases between. CDR1 is SGDLS, CDR2 YYNGEE, per germline.

This clone appeared a single time. Written as DNA, the CDR3 is TGTGCCAGCAGCTTGGGGGGACAGGGCTGGGCCTACGAGCAGTACTTC. It translates to CASSLGGQGWAYEQYF. The V and J genes are TRBV7-9 and TRBJ2-7, with 9 bases matching TRBD1. Trimming at V came to 3 bases and at J to 2 bases, leaving 8 bases not matched to a gene. The length of the CDR3 is 16 residues. The germline gives CDR1 SEHNR, CDR2 FQNEAQ (reference sequence).

The chain uses TRBV29-1 and TRBJ2-5; D unclear. The germline gives CDR1 SQVTM, CDR2 ANQGSEA. Trimming stripped 8 bases from V and 4 bases from J, with 17 bases between. The CDR3 loop spans 13 amino acids. The CDR3 reads CSSSMGSGETQYF. CDR3 sequence (DNA): TGCAGCTCCTCTATGGGATCGGGAGAGACCCAGTACTTC.

This clone has only one observation. The chain links TRBV7-2 to TRBJ2-7; D may be TRBD1 (5 bases). The CDR3 extends over 13 amino acids. The ends were cut back, 5 bases at V and 2 bases at J, with 10 bases in the middle. Germline V lookup: CDR1 SGHTA, CDR2 FQGNSA. The CDR3 protein is CASSLTVAYEQYF. In DNA form, the CDR3 reads TGTGCCAGCAGCCTGACAGTTGCCTACGAGCAGTACTTC.

The V and J genes are TRBV19 and TRBJ1-2; D may be TRBD1 (6 bases). V lost 4 bases and J lost 5, with 17 bases in between. CDR1 is LNHDA, CDR2 SQIVND, per germline (reference sequence). The CDR3 spans 15 residues. CDR3 DNA: TGTGCCAGTAGTAGCGGTACGGGGGCTTGGTATGGCTACACCTTC. Translating gives CASSSGTGAWYGYTF.

This chain uses TRBV27 with TRBJ2-7; tentative D call: TRBD2 (5 bases). The CDR3 runs 14 residues. Trimming pared 7 bases from V and 0 bases from J, leaving 13 bases between. Per germline, CDR1 MNHEY and CDR2 SMNVEV (reference sequence). Here the CDR3 reads CASKRQRFSYEQYF. The CDR3 region has the DNA TGTGCCAGCAAGCGGCAACGATTCTCCTACGAGCAGTACTTC.